This TCR beta chain was found in a study of vaccination and CD4 T cells after COVID-19. Study background: Two Hispanic individuals were among six male and four female convalescent patients. Study results and limitations: It was found that, in convalescent patients, 304 of 307 vaccine-specific clones were spike mono-reactive.

A note on this clonotype: Its antigen is currently unknown.

Oncomine TCR Beta short-read sequencing was applied to DNA from cultured CD4+ T cells. Via MiXCR, TCRdb re-called the PCR reads, giving one row per CDR3 protein. The repertoire holds around 19,000 distinct CDR3 sequences, with approximately 48% as singletons. There are 13 residues in the CDR3. Trimming stripped 6 bases from V and 8 bases from J, with 16 bases between. The treatment denotes: roughly 11-day PBMC culture with coronavirus spike peptide pools or control peptides (ViraFEST assay). The receptor's source is a human donor who had recovered from COVID-19. The rearrangement uses TRBV12-3 or TRBV12-4 and TRBJ1-1, with TRBD1 as a possible D gene (6 bases). Sequencing input: CD4+ T cells from blood, cultured in vitro. CDR3 sequence reads: CASSPLRGEEAFF. Here the CDR3 DNA reads TGTGCCAGCAGCCCACTCAGGGGCGAGGAAGCTTTCTTT.